The 24 T cell receptor beta chains given below trace back to one sample, sequenced in a study of CXCR3-negative and CXCR3-positive naive CD8 T cells. Findings and limits, study-wide: More hydrophobic TRB CDR3s occurred in CXCR3-positive than in CXCR3-negative naive cells.

With UMI labels, 5' RACE was used to prepare the TRB cDNA libraries. From the 5' RACE reads, TCRdb lists one entry per CDR3 protein and no DNA. The sample totals over 70,000 distinct CDR3 sequences. These receptors have no identified antigens. Sequencing was done on a sample of naive CXCR3+ CD8+ T cells from blood. Subset in this sample: CD45RO-CCR7+CD27+CD95- naive CD8+ T cells expressing CXCR3 (TNR3+). These receptors all stem from a human donor in good health. Some clones in this sample may be carry-over from other donors' samples.

This chain uses TRBV15 with TRBJ2-3; TCRdb's D call of TRBD1 is untestable without DNA. In germline, CDR1 is LNHNV, CDR2 YYDKDF (reference sequence). This CDR3 has 13 residues. The CDR3 sequence: CATRGQGPDTQYF.

The gene calls are TRBV28 and TRBJ2-1; the TRBD2 assignment by TCRdb is unverifiable without DNA. CDR1 and CDR2 (germline): MDHEN, SYDVKM. CDR3 length: 17 residues. The CDR3 region is CASSQPRGGVTHNEQFF.

V and J are TRBV29-1 and TRBJ2-7; the TCRdb D gene call, TRBD1, has no DNA to confirm it. Germline V gives CDR1 SQVTM, CDR2 ANQGSEA. This CDR3 contains 14 residues. CDR3: CSVEGGPDGYEQYF.

V and J are TRBV11-2 and TRBJ1-1; TCRdb reports TRBD1, a call that lacks DNA to check it against. The CDR3 consists of 18 residues. Germline CDR1 SGHAT, CDR2 FQNNGV. CDR3 in amino acids: CASSSQSSGGPPNTEAFF.

The chain has TRBV6-5 and TRBJ2-2; the TCRdb call, TRBD2, lacks DNA for checking. The CDR3 has 17 amino acids. Germline loops: CDR1 MNHEY, CDR2 SVGAGI. CDR3 residues: CASRQRRGGGLVGELFF.

J is TRBJ1-2 and V is TRBV7-8. In germline, CDR1 is SGHVS, CDR2 FQNEAQ. This CDR3 region has 13 residues. CDR3 in amino acids: CASSLGRLYGYTF. Filled out from reference TRBV7-8 and TRBJ1-2, the complete variable domain reads GAGVSQSPRYKVAKRGQDVALRCDPISGHVSLFWYQQALGQGPEFLTYFQNEAQLDKSGLPSDRFFAERPEGSVSTLKIQRTQQEDSAVYLCASSLGRLYGYTFGSGTRLTVV.

This chain uses TRBV5-1 with TRBJ1-1; TCRdb's D gene call, TRBD1, goes unchecked for lack of DNA. This CDR3 is 14 amino acids long. Germline lookup yields CDR1 SGHRS and CDR2 YFSETQ. This CDR3 is CASSPNRGLTEAFF.

The V gene is TRBV20-1, the J gene TRBJ1-1. Germline values: CDR1 DFQATT, CDR2 SNEGSKA (reference sequence). CDR3 size: 13 residues. The CDR3 region is CSASSGSDTEAFF.

This chain joins TRBV6-2 or TRBV6-3 and TRBJ1-1. There are 15 residues in the CDR3. Germline-derived CDR1 and CDR2 are MNHEY and SVGEGT. CDR3 loop: CASRVYRPKNTEAFF.

This rearrangement joins TRBV3-1 to TRBJ1-5. In germline, CDR1 is LGHDT, CDR2 YNNKEL (reference sequence). The CDR3 runs to 13 residues. The CDR3 reads CASSPLPVQPQHF.

CDR3 sequence reads: CSVGLASPDEQFF. J is TRBJ2-1 and V is TRBV29-1; TCRdb outputs TRBD2, but without DNA this stays unchecked. The CDR3 spans 13 residues. Germline V gene data show CDR1 as SQVTM and CDR2 as ANQGSEA.

The chain employs TRBV7-6 and TRBJ2-3; TCRdb's assignment of TRBD2 cannot be checked, as there is no DNA. The germline V gene encodes CDR1 SGHVS and CDR2 FNYEAQ. This CDR3 is built from 15 residues. CDR3 region: CASSRYSGSSDTQYF.

V gene TRBV4-1 combines with J gene TRBJ2-7; TCRdb gives TRBD2 as the D gene, but with no DNA this cannot be confirmed. CDR1 is MGHRA and CDR2 is YSYEKL in the germline V gene. The CDR3 is 14 residues long. CDR3 region: CASSRLRGSYEQYF.

The chain uses TRBV20-1 and TRBJ2-7; TCRdb calls TRBD1, which cannot be checked without DNA. The CDR3 consists of 12 residues. Germline V lookup: CDR1 DFQATT, CDR2 SNEGSKA (reference sequence). CDR3 region: CSAETGGHEQYF.

The genes are TRBV18 and TRBJ2-3. Per the germline V gene, CDR1 is KGHSH and CDR2 is LQKENI. This CDR3 is 15 amino acids long. CDR3 residues: CASSAALGSSDTQYF.

J is TRBJ2-2 and V is TRBV27; TCRdb indicates TRBD1, and absent DNA this call remains unverified. CDR1 MNHEY and CDR2 SMNVEV come from the germline V gene (reference sequence). The CDR3 is made up of 14 amino acids. The CDR3 sequence: CASSWGTNTGELFF.

The chain couples TRBV7-9 to TRBJ1-1. Per germline, CDR1 SEHNR and CDR2 FQNEAQ (reference sequence). The CDR3 length is 12 residues. The CDR3 reads CASSRGPTEAFF.

The rearrangement joins TRBV3-1 to TRBJ2-4; the D call of TRBD1 rests on TCRdb alone, since no DNA is present to check it. CDR1 and CDR2 from the germline V gene are LGHDT and YNNKEL (reference sequence). The length of the CDR3 is 17 residues. The CDR3 sequence is CASSPGDRGIAKNIQYF.

This chain connects TRBV5-1 to TRBJ2-3; TCRdb's D gene call, TRBD2, goes unchecked for lack of DNA. CDR3 length: 15 residues. Germline CDR1 SGHRS, CDR2 YFSETQ. The CDR3 is CASSLTSGGTDTQYF.

This chain connects TRBV20-1 to TRBJ2-7; TCRdb calls TRBD1, which cannot be checked without DNA. The CDR3 runs 14 residues. Germline V gene data show CDR1 as DFQATT and CDR2 as SNEGSKA (reference sequence). This CDR3 reads CSAPKRGGGYEQYF.

V and J are TRBV28 and TRBJ2-3; TCRdb names TRBD1, which stays unverified in the absence of DNA. This CDR3 region has 16 residues. The germline V gene encodes CDR1 MDHEN and CDR2 SYDVKM. CDR3 residues: CASSLINRDPTDTQYF. The full variable domain, rest sourced from reference TRBV28 and TRBJ2-3, is DVKVTQSSRYLVKRTGEKVFLECVQDMDHENMFWYRQDPGLGLRLIYFSYDVKMKEKGDIPEGYSVSREKKERFSLILESASTNQTSMYLCASSLINRDPTDTQYFGPGTRLTVL.

V gene TRBV11-2 combines with J gene TRBJ1-2. CDR3 length: 11 amino acids. Germline V lookup: CDR1 SGHAT, CDR2 FQNNGV. Here the CDR3 reads CASRGLLRYTF.

V and J are TRBV20-1 and TRBJ2-5; lacking DNA, the TRBD2 call made by TCRdb goes unchecked. This CDR3 spans 18 amino acids. Germline CDR1 reads DFQATT; CDR2 reads SNEGSKA (reference sequence). The CDR3 reads CSARDPGTSGGQLETQYF.

The rearrangement uses TRBV21-1 and TRBJ2-3; the D gene TCRdb calls, TRBD1, cannot be checked with no DNA. TRBV21-1 is a pseudogene. The CDR3 contains 13 residues. The CDR3 region is CASSSPGTDTQYF.